The rows below give T cell receptor beta chains drawn from one sample of a study of identical twins. MiXCR was run by TCRdb on the 5' RACE reads, yielding one entry per CDR3 protein. The profile shows hundreds of thousands of distinct CDR3 sequences, 8.5% to 9.5% of them singletons. These data also featured in a second study, about yellow fever vaccine responses in identical twins.

Sample: PBMCs. The receptors stem from a woman in her late teens or twenties in good health. The CDR3 runs from the conserved cysteine through the conserved F or W. The D gene is left open where the match is weak. Expanded clones get a size class; other rows say once, few or many, or leave the size out.

V	size	J	D	DNA	CDR3
TRBV18	.	TRBJ1-6	TRBD1	TGTGCCAGCTCACCAAACGCAGGGGGAGATTCACCCCTCCACTTT	CASSPNAGGDSPLHF
TRBV12-3/TRBV12-4	few	TRBJ1-2	.	TGTGCCAGCAGTGCGGACGTAGGCTACACCTTC	CASSADVGYTF
TRBV28	many	TRBJ2-3	.	TGTGCCAGCAGTTTAGGGGGACCCCGCACAGATACGCAGTATTTT	CASSLGGPRTDTQYF
TRBV29-1	few	TRBJ2-1	TRBD2	TGCAGCGTTGAAGATGGAGGGGTCACTAGCGGGGGATATTACAATGAGCAGTTCTTC	CSVEDGGVTSGGYYNEQFF
TRBV7-8	few	TRBJ2-7	.	TGTGCCAGCAGCTCAGATGACAGGAAATACGAGCAGTACTTC	CASSSDDRKYEQYF
TRBV7-9	few	TRBJ1-1	.	TGTGCCAGCGAAGCCGGCGGACACAACGACGGTGAAGCTTTCTTT	CASEAGGHNDGEAFF
TRBV5-1	few	TRBJ2-3	.	TGCGCCAGCACCTCTTCGAGTTTGTCAGATACGCAGTATTTT	CASTSSSLSDTQYF
TRBV7-9	.	TRBJ2-6	.	TGTGCCAGCAGCCCAACCGGGCCTGCCGGGGCCAACGTCCTGACTTTC	CASSPTGPAGANVLTF
TRBV12-3/TRBV12-4	many	TRBJ2-6	.	TGTGCCAGCAGTTTTCTCGTGGGCTCTGGGGCCAACGTCCTGACTTTC	CASSFLVGSGANVLTF
TRBV7-9	.	TRBJ1-2	TRBD1	TGTGCCAGCAGCTCGGTCAGGACAGGGTCTAACTATGGCTACACCTTC	CASSSVRTGSNYGYTF
TRBV13	.	TRBJ2-2	.	TGTGCCAGCAGCTTAAGGAGTAGGACACAGGGCACCGGGGAGCTGTTTTTT	CASSLRSRTQGTGELFF
TRBV5-1	many	TRBJ2-2	TRBD2	TGCGCCAGCAGCCCCCTGCCGGCGGGGGGCGGGGAGCTGTTTTTT	CASSPLPAGGGELFF
TRBV12-3/TRBV12-4	few	TRBJ2-1	TRBD2	TGTGCCAGCATACGGGGGACTAGCGGGGGCAATGAGCAGTTCTTC	CASIRGTSGGNEQFF
TRBV6-5	few	TRBJ2-1	.	TGTGCCAGCAGTTACTCCCTTTCCGCGGCAGGGGCCTACAATGAGCAGTTCTTC	CASSYSLSAAGAYNEQFF
TRBV7-9	few	TRBJ1-2	.	TGTGCCAGCAGCCACAGTGGGTTGGGCTACACCTTC	CASSHSGLGYTF
TRBV29-1	many	TRBJ2-1	TRBD1	TGCAGCAGCGGACAGGGAAGCAATGAGCAGTTCTTC	CSSGQGSNEQFF
TRBV7-3	many	TRBJ1-4	.	TGTGCCGCCGGTCGTGGTGAAAAACTGTTTTTT	CAAGRGEKLFF